What follows are 10 T cell receptor beta chains derived from one specimen sequenced in a study of cytomegalovirus exposure and HLA in healthy donors. The PCR employed 60 Vbeta primers together with 13 Jbeta primers. Here immunoSEQ multiplex PCR was the method, and the copy in TCRdb shows in-frame clones only, minus some. Among 150,000 to 200,000 clones listed, roughly 87% were seen once. The sequenced material came from PBMCs. Every receptor here comes from a man aged 45 to 65 in good health and CMV-seronegative.

V gene TRBV15 combines with J gene TRBJ1-6; D not certain. Germline CDR1 and CDR2: LNHNV and YYDKDF (reference sequence). V lost 0 bases to trimming and J lost 10 bases, with 10 bases between them. The CDR3 is made up of 14 amino acids. CDR3: CATSRDSGHSPLHF. CDR3 bases: TGTGCCACCAGCAGAGATTCCGGTCACTCACCCCTCCACTTT.

The chain is built from TRBV13 and TRBJ1-1; tentative D call: TRBD1 (6 bases). Trimming stripped 4 bases from V and 6 bases from J, with 12 bases between. The CDR3 is made up of 13 amino acids. Germline lookup yields CDR1 PRHDT and CDR2 FYEKMQ (reference sequence). CDR3 in DNA: TGTGCCAGCAGCTCTTGGACAGAACCTGAAGCTTTCTTT. This translates into CASSSWTEPEAFF.

The rearrangement uses TRBV29-1 and TRBJ2-2; 9 bases map to TRBD2. This CDR3 has 13 residues. CDR1 is SQVTM, CDR2 ANQGSEA, per germline. The J segment lost 6 bases and the V segment lost 4 bases, leaving 3 bases of the junction unmatched. CDR3 in amino acids: CSVGRGGPGELFF. The CDR3 bases are TGCAGCGTTGGGCGGGGGGGCCCCGGGGAGCTGTTTTTT.

The genes are TRBV7-3 and TRBJ1-1; TRBD1 agrees at 8 bases. Germline V gene data show CDR1 as SGHTA and CDR2 as FQGTGA. V lost 1 base to trimming and J lost 6 bases; unmatched junction nucleotides: 10. The length of the CDR3 is 16 residues. DNA for the CDR3: TGTGCCAGCAGCTTAAACGGGGCAGGGGGCTGGGCTGAAGCTTTCTTT. The encoded protein is CASSLNGAGGWAEAFF.

The chain employs TRBV7-2 and TRBJ2-2; 9 nucleotides agree with TRBD2. The CDR3 sequence is 18 residues long. Germline values: CDR1 SGHTA, CDR2 FQGNSA. The ends lost 5 bases at V and 7 bases at J; junction bases unmatched: 17. The CDR3 sequence is CASSTRASRGGAVGELFF. As DNA, the CDR3 is TGTGCCAGCAGCACCCGCGCCTCTCGCGGGGGGGCCGTCGGGGAGCTGTTTTTT.

The J gene is TRBJ1-5, the V gene TRBV2; 8 positions match TRBD1. Looked up from germline, CDR1 is SNHLY and CDR2 is FYNNEI. The CDR3 consists of 15 residues. Trimming cost V 1 base and J 4 bases; bases outside gene matches: 3. The CDR3 bases are TGTGCCAGCAGTGAAGGTGGGACAGGTAATCAGCCCCAGCATTTT. This gives the protein CASSEGGTGNQPQHF.

The genes are TRBV9 and TRBJ2-2; 7 bases match TRBD1. The germline V gene has CDR1 SGDLS and CDR2 YYNGEE. The junction had 9 bases not matched to a gene; V was cut back by 6 bases and J by 4 bases. CDR3 length: 15 amino acids. CDR3 nucleotides: TGTGCCAGCACCCCCGGGAACAGGGGCACCGGGGAGCTGTTTTTT. Translated, it gives CASTPGNRGTGELFF.

The chain uses TRBV30 and TRBJ2-2; TRBD1 agrees at 9 bases. V gave up 5 bases and J gave up 6 bases; unmatched junction bases: 7. This CDR3 is 14 amino acids long. Germline-derived CDR1 and CDR2 are GTSNPN and SVGIG (reference sequence). CDR3 sequence reads: CAWPGQGQSGELFF. DNA for the CDR3: TGTGCCTGGCCGGGACAGGGACAATCCGGGGAGCTGTTTTTT.

This clone was seen a single time. The chain joins TRBV7-2 to TRBJ2-1; 9 bases map to TRBD2. The V gene's germline CDR1 is SGHTA and CDR2 FQGNSA. The CDR3 sequence is 15 residues long. J lost 3 bases, V lost 1 base, and 1 base had no gene match. CDR3 residues: CASSLVSGGYNEQFF. The CDR3 DNA reads TGTGCCAGCAGCTTAGTTAGCGGGGGCTACAATGAGCAGTTCTTC.

V gene TRBV28 combines with J gene TRBJ2-3; 9 positions agree with TRBD2. Trimming at V came to 2 bases and at J to 6 bases, leaving 3 bases not matched to a gene. The CDR3 spans 14 residues. Germline assignment: CDR1 MDHEN and CDR2 SYDVKM. Here the CDR3 reads CASSLLAGRDTQYF. In DNA, the CDR3 is TGTGCCAGCAGTTTACTAGCGGGGCGGGATACGCAGTATTTT.